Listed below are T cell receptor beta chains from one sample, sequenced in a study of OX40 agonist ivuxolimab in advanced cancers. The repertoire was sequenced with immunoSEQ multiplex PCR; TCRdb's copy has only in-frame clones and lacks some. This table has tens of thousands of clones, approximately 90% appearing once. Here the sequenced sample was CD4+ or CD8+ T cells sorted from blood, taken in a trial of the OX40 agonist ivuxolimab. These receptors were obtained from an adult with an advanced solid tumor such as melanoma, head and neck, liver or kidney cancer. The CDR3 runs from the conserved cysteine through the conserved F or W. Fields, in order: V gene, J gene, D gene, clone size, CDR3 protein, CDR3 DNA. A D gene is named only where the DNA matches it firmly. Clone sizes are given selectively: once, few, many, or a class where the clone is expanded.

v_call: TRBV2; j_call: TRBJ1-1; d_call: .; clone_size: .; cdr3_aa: CASSGPNRDTEAFF; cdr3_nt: TGTGCCAGCAGTGGACCGAACAGGGACACTGAAGCTTTCTTT
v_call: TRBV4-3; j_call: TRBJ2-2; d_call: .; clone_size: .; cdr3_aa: CASSQEVAVAATGELFF; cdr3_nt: TGCGCCAGCAGCCAAGAGGTCGCAGTAGCGGCCACCGGGGAGCTGTTTTTT
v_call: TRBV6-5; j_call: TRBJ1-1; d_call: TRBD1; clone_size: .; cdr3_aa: CASSFQGAGTEAFF; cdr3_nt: TGTGCCAGCAGTTTCCAGGGGGCCGGCACTGAAGCTTTCTTT
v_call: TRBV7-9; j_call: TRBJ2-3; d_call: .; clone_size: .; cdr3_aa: CASSFAGSTSTDTQYF; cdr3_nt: TGTGCCAGCAGCTTTGCAGGGTCCACTAGCACAGATACGCAGTATTTT
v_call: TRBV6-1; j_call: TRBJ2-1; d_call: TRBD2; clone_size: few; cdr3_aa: CASSGGRSYNEQFF; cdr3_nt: TGTGCCAGCAGTGGCGGGAGGTCCTACAATGAGCAGTTCTTC
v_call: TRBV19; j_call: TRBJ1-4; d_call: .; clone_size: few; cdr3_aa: CASSSPRGNNEKLFF; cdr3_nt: TGTGCCAGTAGTTCTCCCCGAGGGAACAATGAAAAACTGTTTTTT
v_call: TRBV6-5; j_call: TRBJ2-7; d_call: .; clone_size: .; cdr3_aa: CASSYNDPDSYEQYF; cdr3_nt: TGTGCCAGCAGTTACAACGACCCGGACTCCTACGAGCAGTACTTC
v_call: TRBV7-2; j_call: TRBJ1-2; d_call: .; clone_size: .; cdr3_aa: CASSWTAGSYGYTF; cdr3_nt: TGTGCCAGCAGCTGGACGGCAGGTAGCTATGGCTACACCTTC
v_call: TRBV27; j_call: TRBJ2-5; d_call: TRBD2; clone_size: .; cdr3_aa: CASRKLAGGETQYF; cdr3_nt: TGTGCCAGCAGAAAACTAGCGGGAGGTGAGACCCAGTACTTC
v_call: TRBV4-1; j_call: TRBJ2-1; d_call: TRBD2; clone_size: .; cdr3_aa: CASSWGTSSYNEQFF; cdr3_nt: TGCGCCAGCAGCTGGGGGACTAGCTCCTACAATGAGCAGTTCTTC
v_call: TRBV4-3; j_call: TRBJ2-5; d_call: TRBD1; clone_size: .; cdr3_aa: CASSQLRTGTGQETQYF; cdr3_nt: TGCGCCAGCAGCCAGCTAAGGACAGGGACGGGGCAAGAGACCCAGTACTTC
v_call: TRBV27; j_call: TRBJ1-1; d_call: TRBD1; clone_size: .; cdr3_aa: CASSSHRDRGPNTEAFF; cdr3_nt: TGTGCCAGCAGTTCCCACCGGGACAGGGGGCCTAACACTGAAGCTTTCTTT
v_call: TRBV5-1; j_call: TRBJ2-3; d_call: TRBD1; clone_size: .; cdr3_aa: CASSRKRGQSTDTQYF; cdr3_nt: TGCGCCAGCAGCCGCAAGAGGGGACAGAGCACAGATACGCAGTATTTT
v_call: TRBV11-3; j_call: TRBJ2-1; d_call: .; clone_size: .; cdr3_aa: CASSLDGRLQLAEQFF; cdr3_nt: TGTGCCAGCAGCTTGGATGGGAGACTACAGTTGGCTGAGCAGTTCTTC
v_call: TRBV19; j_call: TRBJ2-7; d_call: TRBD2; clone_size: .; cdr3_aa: CASRTSGTYEQYF; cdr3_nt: TGTGCCAGTAGGACTAGCGGAACCTACGAGCAGTACTTC
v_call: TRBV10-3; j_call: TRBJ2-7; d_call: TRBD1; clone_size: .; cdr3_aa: CAISEGTGGYEQYF; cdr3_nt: TGTGCCATCAGTGAAGGGACAGGGGGGTACGAGCAGTACTTC
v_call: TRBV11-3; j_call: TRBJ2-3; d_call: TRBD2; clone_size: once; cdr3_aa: CASRYSGSTDTQYF; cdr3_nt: TGTGCCAGCAGGTATAGCGGGAGCACAGATACGCAGTATTTT
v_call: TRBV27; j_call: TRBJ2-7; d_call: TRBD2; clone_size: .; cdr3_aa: CASSRWLAGVSYEQYF; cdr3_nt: TGTGCCAGCAGTCGATGGTTAGCGGGAGTGTCCTACGAGCAGTACTTC
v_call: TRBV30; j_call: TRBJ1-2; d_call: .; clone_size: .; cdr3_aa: CAWSADMRGYTF; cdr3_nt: TGTGCCTGGAGTGCCGATATGCGGGGCTACACCTTC
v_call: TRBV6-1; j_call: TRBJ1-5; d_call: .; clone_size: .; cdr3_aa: CASSEPGGSNQPQHF; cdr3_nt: TGTGCCAGCAGTGAACCGGGAGGGAGCAATCAGCCCCAGCATTTT
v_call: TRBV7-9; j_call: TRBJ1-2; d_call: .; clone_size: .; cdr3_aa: CASSLPGANPNYGYTF; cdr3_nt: TGTGCCAGCAGCTTACCGGGGGCGAACCCTAACTATGGCTACACCTTC
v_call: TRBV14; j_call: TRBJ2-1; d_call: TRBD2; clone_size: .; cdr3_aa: CASSHLLLAGMTYNEQFF; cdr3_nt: TGTGCCAGCAGCCACCTCTTACTAGCGGGAATGACCTACAATGAGCAGTTCTTC
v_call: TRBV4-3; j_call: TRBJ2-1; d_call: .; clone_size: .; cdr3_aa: CASSQDRQWSSYNEQFF; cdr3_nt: TGCGCCAGCAGCCAAGATCGCCAGTGGAGCTCCTACAATGAGCAGTTCTTC
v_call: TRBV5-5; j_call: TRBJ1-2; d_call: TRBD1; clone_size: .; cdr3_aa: CASSLWDRGDYGYTF; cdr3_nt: TGTGCCAGCAGCCTATGGGACAGGGGCGACTATGGCTACACCTTC
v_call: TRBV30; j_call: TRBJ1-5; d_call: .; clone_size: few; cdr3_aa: CASSAGSNQPQHF; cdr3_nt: TGTGCCTCGTCCGCCGGGTCCAATCAGCCCCAGCATTTT
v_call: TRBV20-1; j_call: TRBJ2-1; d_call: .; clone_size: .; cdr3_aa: CSARLDDEQFF; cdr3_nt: TGCAGTGCTAGACTAGACGATGAGCAGTTCTTC
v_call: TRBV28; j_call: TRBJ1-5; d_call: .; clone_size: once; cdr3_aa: CASTSTVQPQHF; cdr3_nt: TGTGCCAGCACCTCGACAGTTCAGCCCCAGCATTTT
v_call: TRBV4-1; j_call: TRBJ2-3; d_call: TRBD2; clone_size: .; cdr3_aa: CASSRPGLAGERGVSTDTQYF; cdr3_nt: TGCGCCAGCAGCCGGCCGGGACTAGCGGGAGAGCGGGGAGTTAGCACAGATACGCAGTATTTT
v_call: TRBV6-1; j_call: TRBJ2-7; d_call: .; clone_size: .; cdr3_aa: CASSERGGASEQYF; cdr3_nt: TGTGCCAGCAGTGAAAGGGGGGGGGCCAGCGAGCAGTACTTC
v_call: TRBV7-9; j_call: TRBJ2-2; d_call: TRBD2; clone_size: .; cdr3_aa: CASSQLGTSGSQTGELFF; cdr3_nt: TGTGCCAGCAGCCAGCTCGGGACTAGCGGGAGTCAAACCGGGGAGCTGTTTTTT
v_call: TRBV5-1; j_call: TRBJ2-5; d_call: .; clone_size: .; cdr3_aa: CASSLGVGQGVETQYF; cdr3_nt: TGCGCCAGCAGCTTGGGGGTGGGCCAGGGAGTAGAGACCCAGTACTTC
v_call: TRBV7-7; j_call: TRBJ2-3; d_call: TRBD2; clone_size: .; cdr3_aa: CASSRLAGGMDTQYF; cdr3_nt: TGTGCTAGCAGCCGACTAGCGGGAGGGATGGATACGCAGTATTTT
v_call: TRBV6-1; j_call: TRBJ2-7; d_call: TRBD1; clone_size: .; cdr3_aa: CASSVGTGVPYEQYF; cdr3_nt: TGTGCCAGCAGTGTAGGGACAGGGGTCCCCTACGAGCAGTACTTC
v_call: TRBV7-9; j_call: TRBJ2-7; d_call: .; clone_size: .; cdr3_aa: CASSVQYLGVF; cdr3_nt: TGTGCCAGCAGCGTACAATACTTGGGTGTCTTC
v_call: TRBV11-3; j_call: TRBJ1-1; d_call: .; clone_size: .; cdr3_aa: CASSFRTVNTEAFF; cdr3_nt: TGTGCCAGCAGCTTTCGGACAGTGAACACTGAAGCTTTCTTT
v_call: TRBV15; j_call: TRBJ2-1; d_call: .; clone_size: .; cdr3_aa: CATSRGGGREQFF; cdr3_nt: TGTGCCACCAGCAGAGGGGGTGGTCGTGAGCAGTTCTTC
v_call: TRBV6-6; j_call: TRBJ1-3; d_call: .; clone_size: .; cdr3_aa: CASSPPDSGNTIYF; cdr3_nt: TGTGCCAGCAGTCCTCCGGACTCTGGAAACACCATATATTTT
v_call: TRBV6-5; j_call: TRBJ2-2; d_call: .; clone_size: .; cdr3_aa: CASAREYRNAGELFF; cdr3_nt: TGTGCCAGCGCCAGGGAATACCGGAATGCCGGGGAGCTGTTTTTT
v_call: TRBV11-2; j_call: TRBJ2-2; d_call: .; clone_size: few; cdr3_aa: CASSHGAGELFF; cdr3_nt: TGTGCCAGCAGCCATGGTGCCGGGGAGCTGTTTTTT
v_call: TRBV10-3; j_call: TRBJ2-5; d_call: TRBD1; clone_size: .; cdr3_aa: CAISRGQVQETQYF; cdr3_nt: TGTGCCATCAGCAGAGGACAGGTCCAAGAGACCCAGTACTTC
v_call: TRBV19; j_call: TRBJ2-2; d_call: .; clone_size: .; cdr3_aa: CASSRDSLFSGELFF; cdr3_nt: TGTGCCAGTAGTAGGGACTCCCTTTTCTCCGGGGAGCTGTTTTTT